Following are 15 T cell receptor beta chains from one sample sequenced in a study of regulatory dendritic cells for organ transplantation. No cognate antigen is known for these TCRs. CFSE-labeled sorted T cells met regulatory or mature dendritic cells for 4 to 6 days. Sequenced by immunoSEQ multiplex PCR; TCRdb stores in-frame clones only, minus some. The sample consists of about 21,000 clones, approximately 85% of them appearing once. Sequenced material: naive CD4+ T cells from blood cultured with regulatory dendritic cells. Subset reported: CD45RA+ naive T cells. Every receptor here comes from a human donor in good health.

The chain couples TRBV7-3 to TRBJ2-1, with D unresolved. V lost 2 bases, J lost 4 bases, and 12 bases lay in between. The CDR3 consists of 15 residues. Looked up from germline, CDR1 is SGHTA and CDR2 is FQGTGA. The CDR3 DNA follows: TGTGCCAGCAGCTTATTGGCTGAAGTATACAATGAGCAGTTCTTC. As protein: CASSLLAEVYNEQFF.

This clone occurred once. The CDR3 loop reads CASSFTSGAANTGELFF. For the CDR3, the DNA is TGTGCCAGCAGCTTCACTAGCGGAGCTGCGAACACCGGGGAGCTGTTTTTT. The J gene is TRBJ2-2, the V gene TRBV9; 8 bases map to TRBD2. Germline loops: CDR1 SGDLS, CDR2 YYNGEE. The CDR3 has 17 residues. The ends lost 4 bases at V and 0 bases at J; junction bases unmatched: 8.

The rearrangement links TRBV18 to TRBJ2-1; 8 nucleotides line up with TRBD1. Germline assignment: CDR1 KGHSH and CDR2 LQKENI. The CDR3 is 15 amino acids. V dropped 6 bases and J dropped 6; count of bases not matched to a gene: 10. CDR3 in DNA: TGTGCCAGCTCCTTACGGGCAGGGGGCCTCAATGAGCAGTTCTTC. This codes for CASSLRAGGLNEQFF.

The chain is built from TRBV19 and TRBJ2-3; D is perhaps TRBD1 (5 bases). CDR1 is LNHDA and CDR2 is SQIVND in the germline V gene (reference sequence). The V end was cut by 1 base, the J end by 2 bases, with 10 bases between. CDR3 length: 15 amino acids. The CDR3 is CASSIGTGPTDTQYF. In DNA form, the CDR3 reads TGTGCCAGTAGTATAGGTACAGGTCCCACAGATACGCAGTATTTT.

The rearrangement links TRBV9 to TRBJ2-3; no definite D call. V was trimmed by 0 bases and J by 2 bases, leaving 7 bases between them. Germline lookup yields CDR1 SGDLS and CDR2 YYNGEE. The CDR3 has 14 residues. In DNA form, the CDR3 reads TGTGCCAGCAGCGTAGCGGGTACCACAGATACGCAGTATTTT. Its translation is CASSVAGTTDTQYF. The full variable domain, in which reference TRBV9 and TRBJ2-3 provide the parts outside the CDR3, is DSGVTQTPKHLITATGQRVTLRCSPRSGDLSVYWYQQSLDQGLQFLIQYYNGEERAKGNILERFSAQQFPDLHSELNLSSLELGDSALYFCASSVAGTTDTQYFGPGTRLTVL.

The V gene is TRBV30, the J gene TRBJ2-3; D perhaps matches TRBD2 (5 bases). Germline lookup yields CDR1 GTSNPN and CDR2 SVGIG (reference sequence). Trimming stripped 0 bases from V and 2 bases from J, with 12 bases between. The CDR3 totals 15 residues. In nucleotides, the CDR3 is TGTGCCTGGAGTGTCGGGGATGCGGTCACAGATACGCAGTATTTT. Translating it yields CAWSVGDAVTDTQYF.

In DNA form, the CDR3 reads TGCAGCGTCGGGCCGCGGGGGGCTGGAAACACCATATATTTT. Its translation is CSVGPRGAGNTIYF. The chain recombines TRBV29-1 with TRBJ1-3, with D perhaps matching TRBD1 (5 bases). Germline lookup yields CDR1 SQVTM and CDR2 ANQGSEA. CDR3 size: 14 residues. The V gene lost 6 bases and the J gene lost 2 bases, with 14 bases spanning the gap.

This sequence joins TRBV7-9 and TRBJ2-1, with 12 bases lining up with TRBD1. Germline trimming cut 5 bases from V and 2 bases from J; bases unmatched to any gene: 10. Germline V CDR1 and CDR2: SEHNR, FQNEAQ (reference sequence). CDR3 size: 18 residues. The CDR3 nucleotides read TGTGCCAGCAGCCTCCCGAAGGGGACAGGGGGCCCCTACAATGAGCAGTTCTTC. The encoded protein is CASSLPKGTGGPYNEQFF. Filled out from reference TRBV7-9 and TRBJ2-1, the complete variable domain reads DTGVSQNPRHKITKRGQNVTFRCDPISEHNRLYWYRQTLGQGPEFLTYFQNEAQLEKSRLLSDRFSAERPKGSFSTLEIQRTEQGDSAMYLCASSLPKGTGGPYNEQFFGPGTRLTVL.

J is TRBJ1-1 and V is TRBV18, with a possible D match to TRBD1 (6 bases). V lost 1 base, J lost 0 bases, and 12 bases lay in between. The germline CDR1 and CDR2 sequences are KGHSH and LQKENI. CDR3 size: 16 residues. The DNA for the CDR3 is TGTGCCAGCTCACCACGAACAGGGACCATGAACACTGAAGCTTTCTTT. This sequence encodes CASSPRTGTMNTEAFF. Based on the CDR3 plus reference TRBV18 and TRBJ1-1, the full variable domain is NAGVMQNPRHLVRRRGQEARLRCSPMKGHSHVYWYRQLPEEGLKFMVYLQKENIIDESGMPKERFSAEFPKEGPSILRIQQVVRGDSAAYFCASSPRTGTMNTEAFFGQGTRLTVV.

V gene TRBV6-6 combines with J gene TRBJ1-1; D not resolved. The length of the CDR3 is 13 residues. The V end was cut by 2 bases, the J end by 2 bases, with 6 bases between. Germline CDR1 is MNHNY and CDR2 is SVGAGI (reference sequence). Here the CDR3 DNA reads TGTGCCAGCAGTTACAAGGTCAACACTGAAGCTTTCTTT. Protein: CASSYKVNTEAFF.

The gene calls are TRBV5-1 and TRBJ2-7; D remains ambiguous. Germline loops: CDR1 SGHRS, CDR2 YFSETQ. The CDR3 consists of 13 residues. Trimming took 3 bases from V and 1 from J, leaving 8 bases between them. Here the CDR3 reads CASSSIASYEQYF. CDR3 nucleotides: TGCGCCAGCAGCTCGATCGCATCCTACGAGCAGTACTTC.

This sequence joins TRBV5-6 and TRBJ2-7; D may be TRBD1 (5 bases). The CDR3 extends over 15 amino acids. From germline, CDR1 is SGHDT and CDR2 YYEEEE. Trimming stripped 4 bases from V and 2 bases from J, with 16 bases between. The CDR3 reads CASSPRQGLTYEQYF. The CDR3 bases are TGTGCCAGCAGCCCCCGCCAGGGATTGACCTACGAGCAGTACTTC.

A single count supports this clone. The CDR3 coding sequence is TGTGCCAGCAGAAAACAGAACACCGGGGAGCTGTTTTTT. It specifies CASRKQNTGELFF. V is TRBV6-1 and J is TRBJ2-2; D unclear. Germline lookup yields CDR1 MNHNS and CDR2 SASEGT. CDR3 length: 13 residues. V dropped 6 bases and J dropped 1 base, with 6 bases sitting between them.

CDR3 sequence reads: CASGWGRANNEQFF. The CDR3 DNA is TGTGCTAGTGGTTGGGGACGGGCAAACAATGAGCAGTTCTTC. The chain links TRBV12-5 to TRBJ2-1, with D perhaps matching TRBD1 or TRBD2 (5 bases each). Germline assignment: CDR1 LGHNT and CDR2 FRNRAP. The CDR3 contains 14 residues. With 4 bases removed from V and 5 bases from J, the gap between germline ends came to 12 bases.

This sequence joins TRBV7-9 and TRBJ2-1, with TRBD2 matching over 12 bases. Trimming at V came to 2 bases and at J to 9 bases, leaving 8 bases not matched to a gene. From germline, CDR1 is SEHNR and CDR2 FQNEAQ (reference sequence). The CDR3 covers 16 residues. Here the CDR3 DNA reads TGTGCCAGCAGCTTACCCCGACTAGCGGGAGTAGCTGAGCAGTTCTTC. This codes for CASSLPRLAGVAEQFF.